Presented here are 27 T cell receptor beta chains from one specimen sequenced in a study of CD8+CD57+ T cells in acquired aplastic anemia. Individuals selected for sequencing had exhibited CD8+CD57+ cell expansion on flow cytometry. The TCR beta profiling, which covered VDJ combination and CDR3 sequence, was carried out using genomic DNA as the template. TCRdb fed the reads into MiXCR, producing one record per CDR3 protein. The repertoire includes about 40,000 distinct CDR3 sequences, about 60% of them detected once, and 50% to 65% sits in the top ten. Material: sorted CD4+, CD8+, or CD8+CD57+ T cells (not recorded which) from PBMCs. Every receptor here comes from a human donor with aplastic anemia.

V gene TRBV20-1 combines with J gene TRBJ2-5; D uncertain. Trimming left V 4 bases short and J 1 base short, with 4 bases between. In germline, CDR1 is DFQATT, CDR2 SNEGSKA (reference sequence). The CDR3 consists of 11 residues. The chain's CDR3 is CSATFQETQYF. The CDR3 region has the DNA TGCAGTGCTACCTTCCAAGAGACCCAGTACTTC.

The V gene is TRBV7-8, the J gene TRBJ1-1; the D gene is possibly TRBD1 (6 bases). Trimming took 5 bases from V and 4 from J, leaving 14 bases between them. Germline V gives CDR1 SGHVS, CDR2 FQNEAQ. This CDR3 is 14 amino acids long. The CDR3 spells CASSVNRVSTEAFF. The CDR3, as DNA: TGTGCCAGCAGCGTAAACAGGGTGAGCACTGAAGCTTTCTTT.

CDR3 sequence (DNA): TGTGCCAGCAGCGCCAACCAGGGACGGTCGAACACTGAAGCTTTCTTT. It translates to CASSANQGRSNTEAFF. The chain couples TRBV11-1 to TRBJ1-1, with D possibly TRBD1 on 5 matching bases. Germline CDR1 reads SGHAT; CDR2 reads FQDESV (reference sequence). CDR3 length: 16 amino acids. The germline V and J ends were trimmed by 5 bases and 1 base, with 17 bases remaining between them.

The chain combines TRBV6-5 with TRBJ1-5; no definite D call. The V gene's germline CDR1 is MNHEY and CDR2 SVGAGI. This CDR3 has 15 residues. Deletions cut 0 bases from V and 5 bases from J, with 11 bases between. The CDR3: CASSYSRRAHQPQHF. CDR3 nucleotides: TGTGCCAGCAGTTACTCGAGGCGAGCGCATCAGCCCCAGCATTTT.

V is TRBV24-1 and J is TRBJ2-3; 7 bases fit TRBD2. Germline CDR1 reads KGHDR; CDR2 reads SFDVKD. This CDR3 is built from 14 residues. The ends lost 10 bases at V and 0 bases at J; junction bases unmatched: 6. The CDR3 DNA follows: TGTGCCACTCAGCGGGGCCCCAGCACAGATACGCAGTATTTT. Amino acids: CATQRGPSTDTQYF.

This clonotype was seen just once. This sequence joins TRBV20-1 and TRBJ1-1; perhaps TRBD1 as D (6 bases). Trimming cost V 3 bases and J 5 bases, with 16 bases left between them. Germline assignment: CDR1 DFQATT and CDR2 SNEGSKA (reference sequence). The CDR3 is 14 amino acids. This chain's CDR3 is CSASLRGARTEAFF. The DNA for the CDR3 is TGCAGTGCTAGTCTTCGGGGGGCTCGGACTGAAGCTTTCTTT.

In regard to this clonotype: The CDR3 ends on some other residue instead of the conserved phenylalanine or tryptophan, so this is likely a read error. V usage is TRBV7-9 and J usage is TRBJ1-6; D ambiguous. The germline V and J ends were trimmed by 5 bases and 14 bases, with 13 bases remaining between them. The CDR3 extends over 12 amino acids. Germline CDR1 SEHNR, CDR2 FQNEAQ (reference sequence). The CDR3 sequence: CASSPSSPALHS. DNA for the CDR3: TGTGCCAGCAGCCCTTCGTCTCCGGCCCTCCACTCT.

J is TRBJ2-7 and V is TRBV2; 10 nucleotides agree with TRBD2. Per the germline V gene, CDR1 is SNHLY and CDR2 is FYNNEI. The V segment lost 11 bases and the J segment 2 bases; nucleotides outside the gene matches: 6. The CDR3 spans 13 residues. This CDR3 is CACQREGTYEQYV. CDR3 coding DNA: TGTGCCTGCCAGCGGGAGGGAACCTACGAGCAGTACGTC.

This clonotype was found many times. V gene TRBV12-3 or TRBV12-4 combines with J gene TRBJ2-7; D not certain. V was clipped by 6 bases and J by 6 bases, with 9 bases between them. CDR3 size: 11 residues. This CDR3 reads CASSSGPEQYF. In DNA form, the CDR3 reads TGTGCCAGCAGCTCCGGGCCCGAGCAGTACTTC.

This clonotype has just a few counts. The chain combines TRBV20-1 with TRBJ2-5; no definite D call. Germline lookup yields CDR1 DFQATT and CDR2 SNEGSKA (reference sequence). Trimming took 3 bases from V and 2 from J, leaving 10 bases between them. The CDR3 totals 13 residues. The CDR3 sequence: CSARLQQQETQYF. The CDR3 nucleotides read TGCAGTGCTAGGCTCCAACAACAAGAGACCCAGTACTTC.

This clonotype was recorded at least ten times. The CDR3 sequence: CASSHGGKNTEAFF. The DNA for the CDR3 is TGCGCCAGCAGCCACGGGGGGAAGAACACTGAAGCTTTCTTT. This chain uses TRBV4-1 with TRBJ1-1; weak D call: TRBD1 (5 bases). The germline V gene encodes CDR1 MGHRA and CDR2 YSYEKL. Trimming took off 3 bases at V and 1 base at J, with 9 bases between the two ends. The CDR3 runs 14 residues.

The V gene is TRBV7-9, the J gene TRBJ1-1; TRBD1 aligns across 9 bases. The length of the CDR3 is 15 residues. J lost 0 bases, V lost 5 bases, and 4 bases had no gene match. Germline lookup yields CDR1 SEHNR and CDR2 FQNEAQ (reference sequence). CDR3 nucleotide sequence: TGTGCCAGCAGCGGTCGACAGGGGGTGAACACTGAAGCTTTCTTT. Protein: CASSGRQGVNTEAFF.

This chain uses TRBV25-1 with TRBJ1-2; TRBD1 agrees at 9 bases. J gave up 8 bases and V 6 bases, and 10 bases lay outside the gene matches. The germline gives CDR1 MGHDK, CDR2 SYGVNS. This CDR3 comprises 14 residues. CDR3 amino acids: CASSIQGAAGGYTF. The CDR3, as DNA: TGTGCCAGCAGCATACAGGGGGCAGCGGGGGGCTACACCTTC.

The table lists this clonotype with a few counts. The chain links TRBV7-9 to TRBJ2-5; D ambiguous. The length of the CDR3 is 14 residues. Trimming removed 5 bases from V and 0 bases from J, with 10 bases in between. Germline CDR1 and CDR2: SEHNR and FQNEAQ (reference sequence). In nucleotides, the CDR3 is TGTGCCAGCAGCAGTGACCAGTACCAAGAGACCCAGTACTTC. It is translated as CASSSDQYQETQYF.

This clonotype occurred a few times. The chain employs TRBV19 and TRBJ2-3; D ambiguous. This CDR3 comprises 12 residues. The V end was cut by 0 bases, the J end by 2 bases, with 0 bases between. Germline V gene data show CDR1 as LNHDA and CDR2 as SQIVND (reference sequence). CDR3 region: CASSIDTDTQYF. CDR3 in DNA: TGTGCCAGTAGTATAGACACAGATACGCAGTATTTT.

This clonotype was picked up one time. The rearrangement uses TRBV7-3 and TRBJ1-6; D not certain. V gave up 4 bases and J gave up 7 bases, with 8 bases separating them. Per the germline V gene, CDR1 is SGHTA and CDR2 is FQGTGA. The CDR3 covers 13 residues. CDR3 sequence (DNA): TGTGCCAGCAGCTATGGACCGAATTCACCCCTCCACTTT. Protein sequence: CASSYGPNSPLHF.

This chain connects TRBV9 to TRBJ1-1; D is unclear. Germline V gives CDR1 SGDLS, CDR2 YYNGEE. V gave up 3 bases and J gave up 0 bases, with 12 bases separating them. CDR3 length: 15 amino acids. The CDR3 DNA follows: TGTGCCAGCAGCGCCCAAGACGGAATGAACACTGAAGCTTTCTTT. It translates to CASSAQDGMNTEAFF. Full variable domain (remainder filled in from reference TRBV9 and TRBJ1-1): DSGVTQTPKHLITATGQRVTLRCSPRSGDLSVYWYQQSLDQGLQFLIQYYNGEERAKGNILERFSAQQFPDLHSELNLSSLELGDSALYFCASSAQDGMNTEAFFGQGTRLTVV.

Worth noting for this clonotype: A much larger clone differs by one base, so this may be a read error. The chain has TRBV6-5 and TRBJ2-7; D perhaps matches TRBD1 (5 bases). The CDR3 is 14 residues long. Germline V lookup: CDR1 MNHEY, CDR2 SVGAGI. The CDR3 nucleotides are TGTGCCAGCAGTTACGTGCAGGGTAACTACGAGCAGTGCTTC. Protein: CASSYVQGNYEQCF.

This chain uses TRBV29-1 with TRBJ2-7, with 7 bases that match TRBD1. The CDR3 runs to 14 residues. The germline V gene has CDR1 SQVTM and CDR2 ANQGSEA. The V and J ends lost 6 bases and 5 bases, in that order; junction bases with no gene match: 13. The CDR3, as DNA: TGCAGCGTGGCCGACAGGGCGAAGCCTAACGAGCAGTACTTC. The encoded protein is CSVADRAKPNEQYF.

The V call is TRBV20-1, the J call TRBJ2-1; 8 positions agree with TRBD2. Germline lookup yields CDR1 DFQATT and CDR2 SNEGSKA (reference sequence). The CDR3 totals 12 residues. V trimming: 8 bases; J trimming: 10 bases; junction bases outside the gene matches: 10. The CDR3 sequence: CSWTSSLSEQFF. CDR3 nucleotides: TGCAGTTGGACTAGCTCCCTCTCAGAGCAGTTCTTC.

This rearrangement joins TRBV7-9 to TRBJ1-5; the match to TRBD1 covers 7 bases. CDR3 length: 14 residues. Trimming cost V 6 bases and J 0 bases; bases outside gene matches: 2. Germline CDR1 is SEHNR and CDR2 is FQNEAQ (reference sequence). The DNA for the CDR3 is TGTGCCAGCAGTCGACAGGGTAGCAATCAGCCCCAGCATTTT. Translation gives CASSRQGSNQPQHF.

This chain connects TRBV20-1 to TRBJ1-2, with D perhaps TRBD1 (6 bases). Trimming stripped 7 bases from V and 0 bases from J, with 15 bases between. Germline CDR1 and CDR2: DFQATT and SNEGSKA (reference sequence). CDR3 length: 14 amino acids. CDR3 amino acids: CSVRTVYPNYGYTF. DNA for the CDR3: TGCAGTGTAAGGACAGTATACCCTAACTATGGCTACACCTTC.

The chain employs TRBV29-1 and TRBJ2-2; 9 nucleotides agree with TRBD1. Germline values: CDR1 SQVTM, CDR2 ANQGSEA. The CDR3 sequence is 14 residues long. The junction had 9 bases not matched to a gene; V was cut back by 7 bases and J by 6 bases. DNA of the CDR3: TGCAGCGGAGGAAGGACAGGGGAAGCCGGGGAGCTGTTTTTT. Its translation: CSGGRTGEAGELFF.

This clonotype has at least ten counts. The chain has TRBV6-5 and TRBJ2-3; TRBD2 agrees at 7 bases. Germline assignment: CDR1 MNHEY and CDR2 SVGAGI. This CDR3 spans 16 amino acids. V shed 1 base, J shed 2 bases, and the junction held 6 bases outside the gene matches. CDR3: CASSYLWGGNTDTQYF. DNA for the CDR3: TGTGCCAGCAGTTACTTGTGGGGGGGGAACACAGATACGCAGTATTTT.

The chain joins TRBV19 to TRBJ2-7, with 9 bases fitting TRBD1. Germline V gene lookup returns CDR1 LNHDA and CDR2 SQIVND (reference sequence). The length of the CDR3 is 12 residues. With 9 bases clipped from V and 5 bases from J, the junction kept 5 bases outside the gene matches. CDR3 loop: CASGTGLDEQYF. CDR3 coding DNA: TGTGCCAGCGGGACAGGGTTGGACGAGCAGTACTTC.

This sequence joins TRBV6-4 and TRBJ1-1, with a weak D call TRBD1 (6 bases). V lost 2 bases, J lost 7 bases, and 11 bases lay in between. This CDR3 is 13 amino acids long. CDR1 is MRHNA and CDR2 is SNTAGT in the germline V gene. CDR3 amino acids: CASSDMTGGEAFF. The DNA for the CDR3 is TGTGCCAGCAGTGACATGACAGGTGGTGAAGCTTTCTTT.

The V call is TRBV7-9, the J call TRBJ2-7, with 7 bases identical to TRBD1. CDR1 and CDR2 (germline): SEHNR, FQNEAQ (reference sequence). The CDR3 totals 13 residues. V was pared by 3 bases and J by 6 bases, with 5 bases of the junction left unmatched. The CDR3 here is CASSFRQGFEQYF. In nucleotides, the CDR3 is TGTGCCAGCAGCTTCAGACAGGGCTTCGAGCAGTACTTC.